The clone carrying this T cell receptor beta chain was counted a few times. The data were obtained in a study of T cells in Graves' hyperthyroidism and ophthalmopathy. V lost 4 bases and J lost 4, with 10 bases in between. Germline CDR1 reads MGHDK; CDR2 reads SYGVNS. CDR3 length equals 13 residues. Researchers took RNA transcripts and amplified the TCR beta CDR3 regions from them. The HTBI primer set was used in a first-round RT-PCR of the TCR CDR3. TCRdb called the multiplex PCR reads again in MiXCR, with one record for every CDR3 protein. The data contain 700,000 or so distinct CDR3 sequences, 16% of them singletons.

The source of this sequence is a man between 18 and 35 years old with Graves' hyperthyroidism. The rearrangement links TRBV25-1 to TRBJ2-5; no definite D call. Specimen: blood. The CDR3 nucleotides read TGTGCCAGCAGTGTTGGGATTCGAGAGACCCAGTACTTC. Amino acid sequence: CASSVGIRETQYF. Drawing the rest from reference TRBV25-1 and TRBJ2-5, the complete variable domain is EADIYQTPRYLVIGTGKKITLECSQTMGHDKMYWYQQDPGMELHLIHYSYGVNSTEKGDLSSESTVSRIRTEHFPLTLESARPSHTSQYLCASSVGIRETQYFGPGTRLLVL.